A selection of T cell receptor beta chains follows, all from one sample in a study of cytomegalovirus exposure and HLA in healthy donors. The assay was immunoSEQ multiplex PCR, and TCRdb's table has in-frame clones only and misses some. The sample yields about 200,000 clones, 82% seen once. The sequenced material came from PBMCs. The receptors shown here come from a boy aged 2 to 9 in good health and CMV-seronegative. Each CDR3 is given with its conserved first and last residue. D genes are given only for firm matches. Rows may omit the clone size; those that give it use once, few, many or a size class.

>TRBJ1-6|NA|TRBV7-9|NA
TGTGCCAGCAGCTTACACTCGTCAGGTTTATATTCACCCCTCCACTTT
CASSLHSSGLYSPLHF
>TRBJ1-4|NA|TRBV4-3|NA
TGCGCCAGCAGCCAGGCGACTGGAGGTGATGAAAAACTGTTTTTT
CASSQATGGDEKLFF
>TRBJ2-7|TRBD2|TRBV4-2|once
TGTGCCAGCAGCCAAGAATTAGCGCGGGGGGGCCGCCACGAGCAGTACTTC
CASSQELARGGRHEQYF
>TRBJ2-3|TRBD2|TRBV27|NA
TGTGCCAGCGGGGAAACTGGACTAGCGGGGGATACGCAGTATTTT
CASGETGLAGDTQYF
>TRBJ1-2|NA|TRBV4-3|NA
TGCGCCAGCAGCCAAGAGAGCGGGATGACTAACTATGGCTACACCTTC
CASSQESGMTNYGYTF
>TRBJ1-5|TRBD1|TRBV6-6|NA
TGTGCCAGCACCCCCCAATGGACAGGGAGCAATCAGCCCCAGCATTTT
CASTPQWTGSNQPQHF
>TRBJ1-2|NA|TRBV9|NA
TGTGCCAGCAGCGCCTCATCCGGGGAGAGGGGCTACACCTTC
CASSASSGERGYTF
>TRBJ2-5|NA|TRBV2|NA
TGTGCCAGCAGTGAGTTCCAAACCCAGTACTTC
CASSEFQTQYF
>TRBJ2-1|NA|TRBV5-1|once
TGCGCCAGCAGCACTGCCCCGGACAATGAGCAGTTCTTC
CASSTAPDNEQFF
>TRBJ2-2|TRBD1|TRBV28|NA
TGTGCCAGCAGTTTGCCCCTGGGTCTTTCGGGACAGGGTTACACCGGGGAGCTGTTTTTT
CASSLPLGLSGQGYTGELFF
>TRBJ1-2|TRBD1|TRBV5-1|NA
TGCGCCAGCAGCCTGGGACAGGGCGGCTATGGCTACACCTTC
CASSLGQGGYGYTF
>TRBJ2-3|NA|TRBV5-4|NA
TGTGCCAGCAGCTGGTATTCGGGAGATACGCAGTATTTT
CASSWYSGDTQYF
>TRBJ2-1|NA|TRBV7-9|NA
TGTGCCGGGCTCAGGGAAGGGAATGAGCAGTTCTTC
CAGLREGNEQFF
>TRBJ1-2|NA|TRBV6-1|NA
TGTGCCAGCAGCGACCTTTTGGGGGGCTATGGCTACACCTTC
CASSDLLGGYGYTF
>TRBJ1-3|NA|TRBV19|NA
TGTGCCAGTAGTATTCGGGGAAACACCATATATTTT
CASSIRGNTIYF
>TRBJ1-1|NA|TRBV5-1|NA
TGCGCCAGCAGCGCGCCAGGGAACACTGAAGCTTTCTTT
CASSAPGNTEAFF
>TRBJ2-5|NA|TRBV7-3|NA
TGTGCCAGCAGCTTAGCGGGCACGCGAGAGACCCAGTACTTC
CASSLAGTRETQYF
>TRBJ1-1|NA|TRBV19|once
TGTGCCAGTAGTTTAGCCGTTAGGGGCACTGAAGCTTTCTTT
CASSLAVRGTEAFF
>TRBJ2-5|NA|TRBV29-1|NA
TGCAGCGTTGAGGGCAGGGGTGAGAGGTCGGGTCCGGATCAGACCCAGTACTTC
CSVEGRGERSGPDQTQYF
>TRBJ2-3|TRBD2|TRBV5-1|NA
TGCGCCAGCAGCTCCGGACTAGCGGGGAAGGATACGCAGTATTTT
CASSSGLAGKDTQYF
>TRBJ1-6|NA|TRBV14|NA
TGTGCCAGCAGTCGGATCGACGGAGGGAATTCACCCCTCCACTTT
CASSRIDGGNSPLHF
>TRBJ2-7|NA|TRBV2|NA
TGTGCCAGCAGTATATCCCAGGGATTCGAGCAGTACTTC
CASSISQGFEQYF
>TRBJ2-1|TRBD2|TRBV30|NA
TGTGCCTGGGGATTAGCGGGGGGCCCCTACAATGAGCAGTTCTTC
CAWGLAGGPYNEQFF
>TRBJ1-6|NA|TRBV13|once
TGTGCCAGCAGCCTAAACGGGGGGTTCGCCTATAATTCACCCCTCCACTTT
CASSLNGGFAYNSPLHF
>TRBJ1-5|NA|TRBV28|NA
TGTGCCAGCAGTTTGGTAGGGGTCAATCAGCCCCAGCATTTT
CASSLVGVNQPQHF
>TRBJ2-6|NA|TRBV7-2|NA
TGTGCCAGCAGCCCAAAAACTAACTCTGGGGCCAACGTCCTGACTTTC
CASSPKTNSGANVLTF
>TRBJ2-7|NA|TRBV2|few
TGTGCCAGTCTCGGCGGGGTTGAGCAGTACTTC
CASLGGVEQYF
>TRBJ2-1|TRBD2|TRBV28|NA
TGTGCCAGCAGTCCCTCCCAGGTAGCGGGGGGGTATGAGCAGTTCTTC
CASSPSQVAGGYEQFF
>TRBJ1-6|NA|TRBV27|NA
TGTGCCAGCAGTTTAGGGCAGAATTCACCCCTCCACTTT
CASSLGQNSPLHF
>TRBJ2-6|TRBD2|TRBV10-3|NA
TGTGCCATCAGTGAGCGCGGCGGGAGTGGCTCTGGGGCCAACGTCCTGACTTTC
CAISERGGSGSGANVLTF
>TRBJ1-5|NA|TRBV19|few
TGTGCCAGTAGTATAGCGGGGAATCAGCCCCAGCATTTT
CASSIAGNQPQHF
>TRBJ1-6|TRBD1|TRBV7-9|few
TGTGCCAGCAGCGCCCGGACAGGATTTAATTCACCCCTCCACTTT
CASSARTGFNSPLHF
>TRBJ1-3|TRBD1|TRBV6-5|NA
TGTGCCAGCACCGGGACAGGGGGTAGCACCATATATTTT
CASTGTGGSTIYF
>TRBJ2-5|TRBD2|TRBV7-2|NA
TGTGCCAGCAGCTTCCGGTCTAGCGGGGCGGGGACCCAGTACTTC
CASSFRSSGAGTQYF
>TRBJ2-3|NA|TRBV7-6|few
TGTGCCAGCAGCCGGTCGACAGCAGATACGCAGTATTTT
CASSRSTADTQYF
>TRBJ2-5|TRBD2|TRBV6-1|NA
TGTGCCAGCAGTGAGACTAGCGGGGATCAAGAGACCCAGTACTTC
CASSETSGDQETQYF
>TRBJ2-3|NA|TRBV9|few
TGTGCCAGCAGCGTGGATGTGGGGGGTGGGACAGATACGCAGTATTTT
CASSVDVGGGTDTQYF
>TRBJ2-2|NA|TRBV18|few
TGTGCCAGCTCCCTAATCACAGGGTTCGCCGGGGAGCTGTTTTTT
CASSLITGFAGELFF
>TRBJ2-4|TRBD1|TRBV7-2|NA
TGTGCCAGCAGCTTAGGACAGGGCCTAGCCAAAAACATTCAGTACTTC
CASSLGQGLAKNIQYF
>TRBJ2-1|NA|TRBV4-3|NA
TGCGCCAGCAGCCATACGATGGGGAGGGAGCAGTTCTTC
CASSHTMGREQFF
>TRBJ2-7|TRBD1|TRBV19|NA
TGTGCTACGAGCGCGAGACAGGGGATCAACGAGCAGTACTTC
CATSARQGINEQYF
>TRBJ1-6|NA|TRBV11-3|NA
TGTGCCAGCAGCTTAGTTTCAGGGGTGGATTCACCCCTCCACTTT
CASSLVSGVDSPLHF
>TRBJ2-5|TRBD2|TRBV6-1|few
TGTGCCAGCAGTACGACTAGCAGACAGACCCAGTACTTC
CASSTTSRQTQYF
>TRBJ2-3|TRBD2|TRBV7-3|few
TGTGCCAGCAGCCCGGAGGGAGGGAGAACAGATACGCAGTATTTT
CASSPEGGRTDTQYF
>TRBJ2-7|TRBD1|TRBV28|once
TGTGCCAGCAGTTACTACGGGACAGGGGACTACGAGCAGTACTTC
CASSYYGTGDYEQYF
>TRBJ2-3|TRBD2|TRBV2|NA
TGTGCCAGCTCCACTAGCGGGGGACGGTCTAGCACAGATACGCAGTATTTT
CASSTSGGRSSTDTQYF
>TRBJ2-2|TRBD2|TRBV6-1|NA
TGTGCCAGCAGTGAAGGGCCCCTAGCGGGGGGGTTCACCGGGGAGCTGTTTTTT
CASSEGPLAGGFTGELFF
>TRBJ2-3|TRBD2|TRBV6-4|NA
TGTGCCAGCAGTGACTCACGCGCGGGGGGCCCAGATACGCAGTATTTT
CASSDSRAGGPDTQYF
>TRBJ1-3|TRBD1|TRBV10-1|NA
TGCGCCAGCAGAACCCGACAGGGGCCGGCTGGAAACACCATATATTTT
CASRTRQGPAGNTIYF
>TRBJ2-1|TRBD2|TRBV19|NA
TGTGCCAGTACCAACCTCCGACTGGGGACTAGCGGTGAAGATGAGCAGTTCTTC
CASTNLRLGTSGEDEQFF
>TRBJ1-4|NA|TRBV7-9|NA
TGTGCCAGCAGCCCCAGGCCGGGAGGGGGTAATGAAAAACTGTTTTTT
CASSPRPGGGNEKLFF
>TRBJ2-5|TRBD2|TRBV6-5|NA
TGTGCCAGCAGTTATGCTCCGGGGGGGCGGGAGACCCAGTACTTC
CASSYAPGGRETQYF
>TRBJ1-2|TRBD1|TRBV18|NA
TGTGCCAGCTCACAGGATGGGCAGGGGGCGATCTATGGCTACACCTTC
CASSQDGQGAIYGYTF
>TRBJ1-1|NA|TRBV19|NA
TGTGCCAGTAGTATTGGGTGGGGAGACACTGAAGCTTTCTTT
CASSIGWGDTEAFF
>TRBJ2-5|TRBD1|TRBV4-2|NA
TGTGCCAGCAGCCAAGGACAGGGGAAGGAGACCCAGTACTTC
CASSQGQGKETQYF
>TRBJ2-7|TRBD2|TRBV4-2|NA
TGTGCCAGCAGCCGACGACTAGCGGGGCCCTCCTACGAGCAGTACTTC
CASSRRLAGPSYEQYF
>TRBJ2-3|TRBD2|TRBV19|NA
TGTGCCAGTAGTATAGTTGGACTAGCTACAGATACGCAGTATTTT
CASSIVGLATDTQYF